The 15 T cell receptor beta chains reported below all come from one sample, sequenced in a study of pediatric ulcerative colitis. The repertoire was sequenced with immunoSEQ multiplex PCR; TCRdb's copy has only in-frame clones and lacks some. The sample carries 59,000 or so clones, just over 75% recorded once. Sample: blood. Every receptor here comes from a boy younger than 18 with moderate ulcerative colitis.

V is TRBV5-4 and J is TRBJ1-2, with 8 bases lining up with TRBD1. The V segment lost 3 bases and the J segment 8 bases; nucleotides outside the gene matches: 3. CDR3 length: 12 amino acids. From germline, CDR1 is SGHNT and CDR2 YYREEE (reference sequence). This CDR3 is CASSSDRVGYTF. CDR3 bases: TGTGCCAGCAGCTCGGACAGGGTGGGCTACACCTTC.

The chain combines TRBV7-2 with TRBJ2-7, with D perhaps TRBD1 (6 bases). Germline CDR1 SGHTA, CDR2 FQGNSA. The CDR3 runs 16 residues. The V end lost 1 base, the J end lost 4 bases, and 17 bases lay between the germline ends. The CDR3 sequence: CASSLDTEQGRYEQYF. CDR3 sequence (DNA): TGTGCCAGCAGCTTAGATACGGAACAGGGCAGGTACGAGCAGTACTTC. Combining the CDR3 with reference TRBV7-2 and TRBJ2-7 gives the whole variable domain GAGVSQSPSNKVTEKGKDVELRCDPISGHTALYWYRQSLGQGLEFLIYFQGNSAPDKSGLPSDRFSAERTGGSVSTLTIQRTQQEDSAVYLCASSLDTEQGRYEQYFGPGTRLTVT.

This chain uses TRBV7-2 with TRBJ2-1; D might be TRBD2 (6 bases). The CDR3 has 13 residues. V lost 1 base and J 9 bases, leaving 10 bases between the germline ends. Germline V gives CDR1 SGHTA, CDR2 FQGNSA. This CDR3 is CASSLGGRGEQFF. In DNA form, the CDR3 reads TGTGCCAGCAGCTTAGGTGGGCGGGGTGAGCAGTTCTTC.

V gene TRBV30 combines with J gene TRBJ2-5; D gene unclear. Trimming removed 1 base from V and 2 bases from J, with 8 bases in between. CDR3 length: 13 residues. Germline lookup yields CDR1 GTSNPN and CDR2 SVGIG (reference sequence). CDR3 region: CAWSGLPQETQYF. The CDR3 bases are TGTGCCTGGAGTGGTCTCCCACAAGAGACCCAGTACTTC.

This chain uses TRBV11-2 with TRBJ1-1; D not resolved. Trimming cost V 5 bases and J 6 bases, with 7 bases left between them. This CDR3 contains 11 residues. Germline V gene data show CDR1 as SGHAT and CDR2 as FQNNGV. As DNA, the CDR3 is TGTGCCAGCAGCCCCCGAGCTGAAGCTTTCTTT. It is translated as CASSPRAEAFF.

The chain carries TRBV5-1 and TRBJ2-5, with 8 bases that match TRBD2. The trim removed 3 bases at V and 4 bases at J, leaving 5 bases unmatched. Germline lookup yields CDR1 SGHRS and CDR2 YFSETQ. CDR3 length: 14 residues. Here the CDR3 reads CASSSGLASETQYF. DNA for the CDR3: TGCGCCAGCAGCTCCGGACTAGCCTCAGAGACCCAGTACTTC.

The chain is built from TRBV20-1 and TRBJ2-1; D call uncertain. The CDR3 spans 11 residues. The germline CDR1 and CDR2 sequences are DFQATT and SNEGSKA (reference sequence). V was clipped by 3 bases and J by 6 bases, with 6 bases between them. CDR3 nucleotides: TGCAGTGCTAGTCCAACCAATGAGCAGTTCTTC. Residues: CSASPTNEQFF.

The J gene is TRBJ2-7, the V gene TRBV5-1; the match to TRBD1 covers 9 bases. CDR1 is SGHRS, CDR2 YFSETQ, per germline. J gave up 5 bases and V 4 bases, and 4 bases lay outside the gene matches. This CDR3 region has 13 residues. The CDR3: CASSPGQGDEQYF. In nucleotides, the CDR3 is TGCGCCAGCAGCCCGGGACAGGGTGACGAGCAGTACTTC.

The rearrangement links TRBV5-4 to TRBJ1-1, with D perhaps matching TRBD1 (5 bases). Deletions cut 4 bases from V and 7 bases from J, with 11 bases between. Germline CDR1 is SGHNT and CDR2 is YYREEE (reference sequence). CDR3 length equals 12 residues. The DNA for the CDR3 is TGTGCCAGCAGCCCATCGGGGGTTGAAGCTTTCTTT. It codes for CASSPSGVEAFF.

This rearrangement joins TRBV5-1 to TRBJ2-2, with 7 bases fitting TRBD2. The CDR3 length is 14 residues. The V and J ends lost 6 bases and 11 bases, in that order; junction bases with no gene match: 13. The germline V gene encodes CDR1 SGHRS and CDR2 YFSETQ. The CDR3: CASNPVAGEGELFF. CDR3 nucleotide sequence: TGCGCCAGCAACCCGGTCGCGGGAGAAGGCGAGCTGTTTTTT.

The chain recombines TRBV19 with TRBJ1-2; tentative D call: TRBD1 (5 bases). The CDR3 totals 16 residues. V was clipped by 3 bases and J by 4 bases, with 18 bases between them. Germline loops: CDR1 LNHDA, CDR2 SQIVND (reference sequence). This CDR3 is CASSIAPQDRAYGYTF. The CDR3 DNA reads as TGTGCCAGTAGTATTGCCCCACAGGACCGGGCCTATGGCTACACCTTC.

A single count supports this clone. The chain employs TRBV11-1 and TRBJ2-2; 7 nucleotides agree with TRBD2. CDR3 length: 14 amino acids. The germline V gene has CDR1 SGHAT and CDR2 FQDESV (reference sequence). Germline trimming cut 5 bases from V and 6 bases from J; bases unmatched to any gene: 6. CDR3 residues: CASSPAGRAGELFF. The CDR3 DNA is TGTGCCAGCAGCCCGGCAGGGAGGGCCGGGGAGCTGTTTTTT.

J is TRBJ1-5 and V is TRBV7-6, with D possibly being TRBD1 (6 bases). This CDR3 has 15 residues. The germline CDR1 and CDR2 sequences are SGHVS and FNYEAQ. V dropped 2 bases and J dropped 0 bases, with 8 bases sitting between them. The chain's CDR3 is CASSLTDSSNQPQHF. CDR3 bases: TGTGCCAGCAGCTTAACGGACAGTAGCAATCAGCCCCAGCATTTT.

The chain is built from TRBV7-9 and TRBJ2-1; no reliable D call. This CDR3 comprises 13 residues. Germline V gene sequence: CDR1 SEHNR, CDR2 FQNEAQ (reference sequence). Trimming removed 5 bases from V and 7 bases from J, with 12 bases in between. The CDR3, as DNA: TGTGCCAGCAGCGGACGGGCGCGGAATGAGCAGTTCTTC. Translating it yields CASSGRARNEQFF.

This clone appeared a single time. This rearrangement joins TRBV6-5 to TRBJ1-1; D is unclear. Germline CDR1 is MNHEY and CDR2 is SVGAGI. The V gene lost 3 bases and the J gene lost 0 bases, with 11 bases spanning the gap. This CDR3 contains 15 residues. The CDR3 reads CASSYRAPMNTEAFF. The CDR3 coding sequence is TGTGCCAGCAGTTATCGGGCACCGATGAACACTGAAGCTTTCTTT.